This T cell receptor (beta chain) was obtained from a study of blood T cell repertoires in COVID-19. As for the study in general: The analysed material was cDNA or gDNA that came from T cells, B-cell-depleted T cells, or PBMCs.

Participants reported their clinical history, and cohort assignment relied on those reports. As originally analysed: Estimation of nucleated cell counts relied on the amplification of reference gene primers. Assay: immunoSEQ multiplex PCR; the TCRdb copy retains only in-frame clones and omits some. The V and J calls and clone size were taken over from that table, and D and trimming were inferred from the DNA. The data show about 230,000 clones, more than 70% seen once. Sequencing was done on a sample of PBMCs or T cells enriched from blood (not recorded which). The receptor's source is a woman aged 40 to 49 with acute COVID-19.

The CDR3 DNA is TGTGCCAGCAGTTCGGACAGGTATGGCTACACCTTC. Translation gives CASSSDRYGYTF. This chain connects TRBV28 to TRBJ1-2, with 7 bases fitting TRBD1. Looked up from germline, CDR1 is MDHEN and CDR2 is SYDVKM. The V gene end was trimmed by 4 bases and the J gene end by 5 bases; junction bases not matched to a gene: 1. This CDR3 is 12 amino acids long.